A single sample is the source of the 11 T cell receptor beta chains below, sequenced in a study of blood T cell repertoires in COVID-19 (dated by TCRdb to 2020 to 2021). Library creation used the immunoSEQ multiplex PCR assay. Imported from immuneACCESS, the table was reduced by TCRdb to in-frame sequences with V and J called. These copies leave out some clones; in studies compared against another copy, an unresolved V gene accounts for under half, and the cause of the remainder is not known. This sample holds around 130,000 clones; 84% were observed only once. The top ten clonotypes cover under 15% of the sample. The sequencing input was peripheral blood. The origin of the receptors is a woman aged 25-40 years who had recovered from COVID-19.

The rearrangement links TRBV5-6 to TRBJ1-2; 7 bases fit TRBD1. The CDR3 covers 16 residues. The V gene's germline CDR1 is SGHDT and CDR2 YYEEEE. The junction had 10 bases not matched to a gene; V was cut back by 3 bases and J by 2 bases. CDR3 region: CASSSTTGTQNYGYTF. The CDR3 bases are TGTGCCAGCAGCTCCACGACAGGGACGCAGAACTATGGCTACACCTTC. Drawing the rest from reference TRBV5-6 and TRBJ1-2, the complete variable domain is DAGVTQSPTHLIKTRGQQVTLRCSPKSGHDTVSWYQQALGQGPQFIFQYYEEEERQRGNFPDRFSGHQFPNYSSELNVNALLLGDSALYLCASSSTTGTQNYGYTFGSGTRLTVV.

V and J are TRBV15 and TRBJ1-1; TRBD1 might be the D (5 bases). V lost 1 base to trimming and J lost 7 bases, with 13 bases between them. This CDR3 is 14 amino acids long. Germline V lookup: CDR1 LNHNV, CDR2 YYDKDF (reference sequence). This CDR3 reads CATSRAGTGGEAFF. Written as DNA, the CDR3 is TGTGCCACCAGCAGAGCTGGGACGGGGGGTGAAGCTTTCTTT.

In nucleotides, the CDR3 is TGTGCCAGCAGCCGGGGTGTCCTCTACGAGCAGTACTTC. The encoded protein is CASSRGVLYEQYF. The genes are TRBV6-5 and TRBJ2-7; perhaps TRBD2 as D (5 bases). The V and J ends lost 6 bases and 3 bases respectively, with 12 bases between them. The CDR3 totals 13 residues. Germline-derived CDR1 and CDR2 are MNHEY and SVGAGI.

The V gene is TRBV25-1, the J gene TRBJ1-1, with a possible D match to TRBD1 (6 bases). Trimming took off 6 bases at V and 7 bases at J, with 12 bases between the two ends. The germline CDR1 and CDR2 sequences are MGHDK and SYGVNS. This CDR3 is built from 12 residues. In DNA form, the CDR3 reads TGTGCCAGCAGGGACAGCAATCTTGAAGCTTTCTTT. As protein: CASRDSNLEAFF.

The chain combines TRBV18 with TRBJ2-1; D is undetermined. Trimming shortened V by 3 bases and J by 6 bases, and 6 bases separated the two germline ends. The CDR3 loop spans 12 amino acids. Germline CDR1 reads KGHSH; CDR2 reads LQKENI. CDR3 amino acids: CASSPYGNEQFF. DNA of the CDR3: TGTGCCAGCTCACCTTACGGCAATGAGCAGTTCTTC.

This clone was seen once. The chain couples TRBV23-1 to TRBJ1-6; D is unclear. TRBV23-1 is assigned to the ORF class and has an uncertain function. The CDR3 has 13 residues. V lost 6 bases and J lost 7, with 10 bases in between. DNA for the CDR3: TGCGCCAGCAGGGGGAGACCAAATTCACCCCTCCACTTT. Amino acid sequence: CASRGRPNSPLHF.

A few counts support this clone. This rearrangement joins TRBV2 to TRBJ2-1; D may be TRBD2 (5 bases). This CDR3 spans 12 amino acids. The germline V gene encodes CDR1 SNHLY and CDR2 FYNNEI. The V gene lost 8 bases and the J gene lost 8 bases, with 13 bases spanning the gap. The CDR3 DNA follows: TGTGCCAGCGGACTGACCGCCCATGAGCAGTTCTTC. Amino acids: CASGLTAHEQFF.

The chain couples TRBV2 to TRBJ2-3, with 12 bases identical to TRBD2. CDR3 size: 15 residues. V lost 7 bases and J lost 6; bases outside the gene matches: 8. CDR1 is SNHLY, CDR2 FYNNEI, per germline. The CDR3: CASKDLAGGPDTQYF. The CDR3 DNA is TGTGCCAGCAAAGATCTAGCGGGGGGGCCGGATACGCAGTATTTT.

V is TRBV7-9 and J is TRBJ1-2, with 10 nucleotides matching TRBD1. This CDR3 is 15 amino acids long. The germline V gene encodes CDR1 SEHNR and CDR2 FQNEAQ (reference sequence). V lost 6 bases and J lost 6; bases outside the gene matches: 10. The CDR3 loop reads CASSYSAGTGDGYTF. In nucleotides, the CDR3 is TGTGCCAGCAGTTATAGCGCCGGGACAGGGGATGGCTACACCTTC.

The rearrangement uses TRBV25-1 and TRBJ1-1; 8 positions match TRBD1. The CDR3 totals 14 residues. The germline V gene encodes CDR1 MGHDK and CDR2 SYGVNS. Unmatched junction bases numbered 9, after V lost 8 bases and J lost 4 bases. CDR3: CASRITGGSTEAFF. CDR3 coding DNA: TGTGCCAGCCGCATAACAGGGGGTAGCACTGAAGCTTTCTTT.

In this sample, this clone turned up once. The J gene is TRBJ2-5, the V gene TRBV14; D ambiguous. With 4 bases removed from V and 2 bases from J, the gap between germline ends came to 11 bases. The CDR3 contains 14 residues. The germline gives CDR1 SGHDN, CDR2 FVKESK. The DNA for the CDR3 is TGTGCCAGCAGCCGGAGACTCTTTCAAGAGACCCAGTACTTC. Residues: CASSRRLFQETQYF.